This T cell receptor (beta chain) appears in the sequencing data of a study of CD8 T cells in Susac syndrome. Overall study results and limits: As the study acknowledged, the number of individuals in its TCR sequencing and HLA analysis was relatively small.

The authors reverse transcribed roughly 0.45 to 1 ug RNA with random hexamers. Amplification of TCR beta CDR3 was carried out by immunoSEQ multiplex PCR, which covered 54 Vbeta and 13 Jbeta segments. TCRdb passed the immunoSEQ multiplex PCR reads through MiXCR, listing each CDR3 protein once. The table lists more than 150,000 distinct CDR3 sequences, 85% to 95% of them singletons. V was pared by 6 bases and J by 6 bases, with 9 bases of the junction left unmatched. Germline CDR1 is MNHNS and CDR2 is SASEGT. CDR3 length: 15 residues. Sequencing of TCR beta drew on CD8+ and CD4+ T cells from blood. Each multiple sclerosis control was a treatment-naive patient with relapsing-remitting disease that was either stable or active. Notes on this clonotype: Its antigen is unidentified.

Sequencing was performed on CD8+ T cells from PBMCs. The chain employs TRBV6-1 and TRBJ2-1; 9 nucleotides match TRBD1. This TCR came from a human donor with multiple sclerosis. CDR3 residues: CASSWVRTGVNEQFF. The DNA of the CDR3 is TGTGCCAGCAGCTGGGTTAGGACAGGGGTCAATGAGCAGTTCTTC.